The present TCR beta chain was sequenced within a study of human T cells and chemical hapten exposure. Findings and limits, study-wide: Counts of expanded TCRs at PT1 were positively correlated with patch test score.

Turning to this clonotype: Its antigen is still unknown. An end of the junction does not agree with germline; a read error may underlie this.

MiXCR, run by TCRdb on the RACE reads, gives a single entry per CDR3 protein. The sample shows a few hundred thousand distinct CDR3 sequences, about 7.7% of them seen only once. CDR3 length: 13 residues. The germline V gene has CDR1 SNHLY and CDR2 FYNNEI. Time point noted: pre-sensitization, week 0. Treatment here: therapeutic diphenylcyclopropenone sensitization with weekly scalp DPC. Sequencing was performed on whole blood, taken in connection with sensitization to the hapten diphenylcyclopropenone (DPC). The chain carries TRBV2 and TRBJ2-1; D is perhaps TRBD1 (6 bases). The source is a man aged 18 to 29 with alopecia areata. Some clones in this sample may be carry-over from other donors' samples. The CDR3 nucleotides are TGTACCAGCCACGGGACACTGTACAATGAGCAGTTCTTC. Its protein is CTSHGTLYNEQFF. The variable domain in full, completed from reference TRBV2 and TRBJ2-1, reads EPEVTQTPSHQVTQMGQEVILRCVPISNHLYFYWYRQILGQKVEFLVSFYNNEISEKSEIFDDQFSVERPDGSNFTLKIRSTKLEDSAMYFCTSHGTLYNEQFFGPGTRLTVL.